This T cell receptor beta chain derives from a study of T-cell memory formation after mild COVID-19. Study at large: Among the donors, TCR clusters were largely specific to each donor.

Unmatched junction bases numbered 11, after V lost 4 bases and J lost 2 bases. The CDR3 consists of 17 residues. Per the germline V gene, CDR1 is LGHDT and CDR2 is YNNKEL (reference sequence). This clonotype occurred a few times. What it binds is not known. 5'RACE with constant-segment primers built TCRalpha and TCRbeta cDNA libraries with UMIs. From the 5' RACE reads, TCRdb called clonotypes with MiXCR, one entry per CDR3 protein. The sample records about 430,000 distinct CDR3 sequences, about a sixth being singletons. The study, taken as a whole, reports: Shrinking CD4+ clones were chiefly CM and EM; CD8+ ones were chiefly EMRA.

Material: PBMCs or a T cell subset sorted from them (not recorded which). The V and J genes are TRBV3-1 and TRBJ2-5; 9 positions agree with TRBD2. The receptor was isolated from a man aged 18 to 35 who had mild COVID-19 (a few samples of this study predate the infection). Cell type and time point are not known. CDR3 sequence: CASSPQRGAGLQETQYF. For the CDR3, the DNA is TGTGCCAGCAGCCCCCAGCGGGGGGCCGGATTACAAGAGACCCAGTACTTC.